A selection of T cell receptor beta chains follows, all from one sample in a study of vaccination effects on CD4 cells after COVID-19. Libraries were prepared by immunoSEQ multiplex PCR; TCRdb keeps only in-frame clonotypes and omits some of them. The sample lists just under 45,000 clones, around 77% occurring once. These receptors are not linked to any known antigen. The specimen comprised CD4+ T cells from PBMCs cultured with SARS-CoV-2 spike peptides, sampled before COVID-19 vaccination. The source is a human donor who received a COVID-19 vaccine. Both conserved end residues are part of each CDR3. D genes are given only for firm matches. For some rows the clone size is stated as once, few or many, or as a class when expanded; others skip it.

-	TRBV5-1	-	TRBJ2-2	TGCGCCAGCAGCTTGGTCCCCAGGGACCTGAACACCGGGGAGCTGTTTTTT	CASSLVPRDLNTGELFF
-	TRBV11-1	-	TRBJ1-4	TGTGCCAGCTCAACCTCAACTAATGAAAAACTGTTTTTT	CASSTSTNEKLFF
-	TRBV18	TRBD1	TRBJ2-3	TGTGCCAGCTCAGAAGGACAGGGAGGCACAGATACGCAGTATTTT	CASSEGQGGTDTQYF
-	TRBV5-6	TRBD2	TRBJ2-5	TGTGCCAGCAGCGGTAGCGGGGGGGCCGGGGAGACCCAGTACTTC	CASSGSGGAGETQYF
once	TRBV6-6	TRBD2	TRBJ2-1	TGTGCCAGCAGAAGCGGGGGGGCGTCCTACAATGAGCAGTTCTTC	CASRSGGASYNEQFF
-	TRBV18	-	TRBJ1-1	TGTGCCAGCTCACCAAACCTTAACAGGGCGGGGGACACTGAAGCTTTCTTT	CASSPNLNRAGDTEAFF
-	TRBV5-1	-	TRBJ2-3	TGCGCCAGCAAGGGGGGGCCGGTCACAGATACGCAGTATTTT	CASKGGPVTDTQYF
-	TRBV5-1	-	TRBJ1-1	TGCGCCAGCAGCAGGCAGAAGGAGGACACTGAAGCTTTCTTT	CASSRQKEDTEAFF
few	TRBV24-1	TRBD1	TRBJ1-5	TGTGCCACCAGTGATTACGACAGGGGTTTT	CATSDYDRGF
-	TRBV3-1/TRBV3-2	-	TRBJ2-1	TGTGCCAGCACCCCCCAGGGAACTATCAATGAGCAGTTCTTC	CASTPQGTINEQFF
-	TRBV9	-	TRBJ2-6	TGTGCCAGCAGCGGATTTTTTTCTGGGGCCAACGTCCTGACTTTC	CASSGFFSGANVLTF
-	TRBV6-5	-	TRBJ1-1	TGTGCCAGCACGGGGGCCCTGTACACTGAAGCTTTCTTT	CASTGALYTEAFF
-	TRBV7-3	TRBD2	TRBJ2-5	TGTGCCAGCAGCTACAGCGGGGGGTTGAGTGAGACCCAGTACTTC	CASSYSGGLSETQYF
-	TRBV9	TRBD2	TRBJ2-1	TGTGCCAGCAGCGCCGCTAGCGGGGCACTAAATGAGCAGTTCTTC	CASSAASGALNEQFF
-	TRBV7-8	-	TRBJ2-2	TGTGCCAGCAGCTTAGTTTGGGGGGTAGCCGGGGAGCTGTTTTTT	CASSLVWGVAGELFF
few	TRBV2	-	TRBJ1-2	TGTGCCAGCAGTGACGTTAACTATGGCTACACCTTC	CASSDVNYGYTF
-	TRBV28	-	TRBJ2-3	TGTGCCAGCAGTCCAGGTTCTAGCACAGATACGCAGTATTTT	CASSPGSSTDTQYF
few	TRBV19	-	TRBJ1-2	TGTGCCAGTAGCAGACAACAGGGTACCTCACCGTATGGCTACACCTTC	CASSRQQGTSPYGYTF
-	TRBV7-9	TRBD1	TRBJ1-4	TGTGCCAGCAGCCGGACAGGGGGCGACGAAAAACTGTTTTTT	CASSRTGGDEKLFF
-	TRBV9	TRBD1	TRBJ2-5	TGTGCCAGCAGCGTAGGGGGGACAGGACAAGAGACCCAGTACTTC	CASSVGGTGQETQYF
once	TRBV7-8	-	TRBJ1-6	TGTGCCAGCAGCCGTACCGGGACGGTTAATTCACCCCTCCACTTT	CASSRTGTVNSPLHF
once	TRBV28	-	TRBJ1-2	TGTGCCAGCAGTACCTCCGGCAGCACTAACTATGGCTACACCTTC	CASSTSGSTNYGYTF
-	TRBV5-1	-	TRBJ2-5	TGCGCCAGCAGCTTGGTCCGAGAAGAGACCCAGTACTTC	CASSLVREETQYF
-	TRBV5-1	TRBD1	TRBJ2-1	TGCGCCAGCAGAACGCTAACAGGGGGCTACAATGAGCAGTTCTTC	CASRTLTGGYNEQFF
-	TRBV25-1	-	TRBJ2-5	TGTGCCAGCAGTCGCCGGGACTCCCGGGGGAACCAGTACTTC	CASSRRDSRGNQYF
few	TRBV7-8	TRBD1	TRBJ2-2	TGTGCCAGCAGCCAGCCGCTAGGACAGGGGCGGGCCACCGGGGAGCTGTTTTTT	CASSQPLGQGRATGELFF
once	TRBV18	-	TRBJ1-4	TGTGCCAGCTCACAACAACCAACTAATGAAAAACTGTTTTTT	CASSQQPTNEKLFF
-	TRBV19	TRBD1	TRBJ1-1	TGTGCCAGCCTATCGACAGGGCTCACTGAAGCTTTCTTT	CASLSTGLTEAFF
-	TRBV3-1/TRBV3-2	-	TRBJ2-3	TGTGCCAGCAGCCTAGGCGGCCCCACAGATACGCAGTATTTT	CASSLGGPTDTQYF
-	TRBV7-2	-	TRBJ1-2	TGTGCCAGCAGCTTAGGTACAACAAAAAATGGCTACACCTTC	CASSLGTTKNGYTF
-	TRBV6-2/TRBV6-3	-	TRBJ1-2	TGTGCCAGCAGTTATCAGGAGACCTATGGCTACACCTTC	CASSYQETYGYTF
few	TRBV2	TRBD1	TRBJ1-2	TGTGCCAGCAGTGAATGGTGGGACAGAGGGGGCTACACCTTC	CASSEWWDRGGYTF